This T cell receptor beta chain was obtained from a study of molecular identifiers for immune sequencing clone quantification. CDR1 is MNHEY, CDR2 SMNVEV, per germline (reference sequence). CDR3 size: 17 residues. The V gene end was trimmed by 3 bases and the J gene end by 6 bases; junction bases not matched to a gene: 16. This clonotype has only a few counts. The target antigen is unknown. TCRdb re-called the PCR reads through MiXCR, storing one row per CDR3 protein. Of about 300,000 distinct CDR3 sequences detected, about 21% appear once; the ten largest clones hold approximately 0.85%. Study-level points and caveats: Among about 1 million naive cells, as was reported, spiked Jurkat TCR RNA from one cell was detectable.

The rearrangement links TRBV27 to TRBJ2-7, with 8 bases lining up with TRBD2. This receptor was taken from a human donor in good health. Some libraries in this study had Jurkat cell RNA spiked in. The sample was naive CD8+ T cells from blood, with Jurkat cell RNA spiked in. Subset described: FACS-sorted CD8+CD4-CCR7+CD45RA+ naive T cells. The CDR3 DNA follows: TGTGCCAGCAGTTTCGTAAGTGAACCGGGAGGGGAGGGCGAGCAGTACTTC. Its protein product is CASSFVSEPGGEGEQYF.